The sequence of this TCR beta chain was determined in a study of CD8+CD57+ T cells in acquired aplastic anemia. Overall study: Sorted CD4+ and CD8+ cells yielded DNA averaging roughly 3.3 ug.

The study's findings and limits: No significant difference in CD8+ Simpson's diversity was found between patients and controls.

This clonotype was observed a few times. Its antigen is not known. TCR beta VDJ combinations and CDR3 sequences were profiled from genomic DNA. TCRdb independently ran MiXCR on the reads; one entry per CDR3 protein. The sample contains about 120,000 distinct CDR3 sequences, 50% to 70% of which appear only once. Patients included in sequencing had previously demonstrated CD8+CD57+ cell expansion by flow cytometry. Everyone among the patients had severe acquired aplastic anemia. Patients were untreated when blood was sampled. The sequenced sample was sorted CD4+, CD8+, or CD8+CD57+ T cells (not recorded which) from PBMCs. The origin of this receptor is a human donor with aplastic anemia.

CDR3 bases: TGTGCCAGCAGCCAAGACAGGGGGCGGAAACTGTTTTTT. Amino acids: CASSQDRGRKLFF. The chain joins TRBV7-9 to TRBJ1-4; 10 bases line up with TRBD1. The CDR3 is 13 residues long. Trimming at V came to 5 bases and at J to 11 bases, leaving 5 bases not matched to a gene. In germline, CDR1 is SEHNR, CDR2 FQNEAQ (reference sequence).